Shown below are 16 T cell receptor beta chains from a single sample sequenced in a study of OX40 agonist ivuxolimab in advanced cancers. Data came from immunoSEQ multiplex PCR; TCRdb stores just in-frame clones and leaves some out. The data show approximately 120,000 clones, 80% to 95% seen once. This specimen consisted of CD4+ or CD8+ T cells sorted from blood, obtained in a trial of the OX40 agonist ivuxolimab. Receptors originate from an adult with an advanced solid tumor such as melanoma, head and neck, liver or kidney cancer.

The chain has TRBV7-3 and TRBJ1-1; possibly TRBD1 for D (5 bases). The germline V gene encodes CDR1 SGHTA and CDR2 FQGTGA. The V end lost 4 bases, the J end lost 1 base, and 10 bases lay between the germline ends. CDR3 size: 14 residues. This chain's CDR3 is CASSSGDPNTEAFF. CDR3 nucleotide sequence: TGTGCCAGCAGCTCGGGGGACCCGAACACTGAAGCTTTCTTT.

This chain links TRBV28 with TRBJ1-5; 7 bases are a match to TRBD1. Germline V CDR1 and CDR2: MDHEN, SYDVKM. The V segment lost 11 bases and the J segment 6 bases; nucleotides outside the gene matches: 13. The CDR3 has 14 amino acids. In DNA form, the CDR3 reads TGTGCCGCAGGGGGAGGGGGAAATATTCAGCCCCAGCATTTT. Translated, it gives CAAGGGGNIQPQHF. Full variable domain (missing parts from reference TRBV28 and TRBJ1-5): DVKVTQSSRYLVKRTGEKVFLECVQDMDHENMFWYRQDPGLGLRLIYFSYDVKMKEKGDIPEGYSVSREKKERFSLILESASTNQTSMYLCAAGGGGNIQPQHFGDGTRLSIL.

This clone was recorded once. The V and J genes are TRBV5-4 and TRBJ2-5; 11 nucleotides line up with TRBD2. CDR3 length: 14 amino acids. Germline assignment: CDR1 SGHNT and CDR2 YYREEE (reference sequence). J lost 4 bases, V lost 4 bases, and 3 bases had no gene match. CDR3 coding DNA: TGTGCCAGCAGCCATGGGACTAGCGGAGAGACCCAGTACTTC. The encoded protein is CASSHGTSGETQYF. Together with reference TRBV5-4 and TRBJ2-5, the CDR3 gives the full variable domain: ETGVTQSPTHLIKTRGQQVTLRCSSQSGHNTVSWYQQALGQGPQFIFQYYREEENGRGNFPPRFSGLQFPNYSSELNVNALELDDSALYLCASSHGTSGETQYFGPGTRLLVL.

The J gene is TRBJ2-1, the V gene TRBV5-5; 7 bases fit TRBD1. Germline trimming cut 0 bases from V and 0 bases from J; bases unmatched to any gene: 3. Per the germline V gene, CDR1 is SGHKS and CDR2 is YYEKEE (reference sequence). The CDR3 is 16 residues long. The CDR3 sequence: CASSLETGSSYNEQFF. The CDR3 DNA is TGTGCCAGCAGCTTGGAGACAGGGAGCTCCTACAATGAGCAGTTCTTC. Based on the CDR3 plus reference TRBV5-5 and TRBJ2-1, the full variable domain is DAGVTQSPTHLIKTRGQQVTLRCSPISGHKSVSWYQQVLGQGPQFIFQYYEKEERGRGNFPDRFSARQFPNYSSELNVNALLLGDSALYLCASSLETGSSYNEQFFGPGTRLTVL.

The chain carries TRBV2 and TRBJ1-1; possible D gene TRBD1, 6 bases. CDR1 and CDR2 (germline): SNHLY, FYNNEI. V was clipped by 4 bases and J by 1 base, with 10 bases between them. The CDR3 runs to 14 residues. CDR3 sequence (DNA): TGTGCCAGCAGTGTCCAGGGGAGGAACACTGAAGCTTTCTTT. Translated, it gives CASSVQGRNTEAFF.

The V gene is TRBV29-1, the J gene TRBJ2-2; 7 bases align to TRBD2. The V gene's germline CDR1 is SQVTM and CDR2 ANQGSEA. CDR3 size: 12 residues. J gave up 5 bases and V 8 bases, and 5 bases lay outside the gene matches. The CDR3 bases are TGCAGCTGTGGGGGAGGGACCGGGGAGCTGTTTTTT. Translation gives CSCGGGTGELFF.

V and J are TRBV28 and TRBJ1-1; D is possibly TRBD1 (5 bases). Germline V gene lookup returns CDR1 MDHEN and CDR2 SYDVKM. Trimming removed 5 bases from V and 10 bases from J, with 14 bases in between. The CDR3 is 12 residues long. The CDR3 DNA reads TGTGCCAGCAGTCTGGACATCGGGGGAGCTTTCTTT. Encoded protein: CASSLDIGGAFF. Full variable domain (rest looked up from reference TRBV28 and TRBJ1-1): DVKVTQSSRYLVKRTGEKVFLECVQDMDHENMFWYRQDPGLGLRLIYFSYDVKMKEKGDIPEGYSVSREKKERFSLILESASTNQTSMYLCASSLDIGGAFFGQGTRLTVV.

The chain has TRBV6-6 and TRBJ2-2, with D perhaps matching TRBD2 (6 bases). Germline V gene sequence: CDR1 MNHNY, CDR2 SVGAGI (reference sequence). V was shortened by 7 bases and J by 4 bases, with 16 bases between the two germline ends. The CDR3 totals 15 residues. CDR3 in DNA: TGTGCCAGCACTTCCATAATGGGGGGCACCGGGGAGCTGTTTTTT. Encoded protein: CASTSIMGGTGELFF.

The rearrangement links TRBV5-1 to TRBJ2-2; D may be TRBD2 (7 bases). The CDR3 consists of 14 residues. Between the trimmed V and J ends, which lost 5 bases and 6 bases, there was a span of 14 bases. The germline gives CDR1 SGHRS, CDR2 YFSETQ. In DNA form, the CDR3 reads TGCGCCAGCAGAAACGGGGAGGGGGCCGGGGAGCTGTTTTTT. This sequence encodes CASRNGEGAGELFF.

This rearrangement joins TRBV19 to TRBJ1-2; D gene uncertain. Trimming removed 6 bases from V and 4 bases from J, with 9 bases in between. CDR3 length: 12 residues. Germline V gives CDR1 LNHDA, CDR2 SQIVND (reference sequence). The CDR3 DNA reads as TGTGCCAGTAGCCGGGTTAGCTATGGCTACACCTTC. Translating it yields CASSRVSYGYTF.

The CDR3 region has the DNA TGTGCCAGCAGCGGTGCAGGCTCGTACGAGCAGTACTTC. This translates into CASSGAGSYEQYF. V gene TRBV9 combines with J gene TRBJ2-7; no reliable D call. The V end lost 3 bases, the J end lost 4 bases, and 11 bases lay between the germline ends. Germline assignment: CDR1 SGDLS and CDR2 YYNGEE. The CDR3 runs 13 residues. Looking up the rest from reference TRBV9 and TRBJ2-7 gives the full variable domain: DSGVTQTPKHLITATGQRVTLRCSPRSGDLSVYWYQQSLDQGLQFLIQYYNGEERAKGNILERFSAQQFPDLHSELNLSSLELGDSALYFCASSGAGSYEQYFGPGTRLTVT.

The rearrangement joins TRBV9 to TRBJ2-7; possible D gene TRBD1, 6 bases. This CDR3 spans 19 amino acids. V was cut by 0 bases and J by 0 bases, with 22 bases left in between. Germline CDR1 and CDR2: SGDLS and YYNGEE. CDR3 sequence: CASSVAPSTGTDSSYEQYF. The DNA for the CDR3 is TGTGCCAGCAGCGTAGCTCCCTCAACCGGGACGGACAGCTCCTACGAGCAGTACTTC.

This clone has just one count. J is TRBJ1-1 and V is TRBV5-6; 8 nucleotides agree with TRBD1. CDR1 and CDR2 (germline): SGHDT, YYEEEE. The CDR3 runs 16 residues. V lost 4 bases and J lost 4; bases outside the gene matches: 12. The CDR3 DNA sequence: TGTGCCAGCAGCCTGCTGGACAGGGATCGGGGCACTGAAGCTTTCTTT. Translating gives CASSLLDRDRGTEAFF.

The CDR3 spells CASSLGLAGATDTQYF. CDR3 DNA: TGTGCCAGCAGCTTAGGGCTAGCGGGAGCAACAGATACGCAGTATTTT. The chain has TRBV11-2 and TRBJ2-3; 10 bases match TRBD2. V dropped 1 base and J dropped 3; count of bases not matched to a gene: 4. This CDR3 region has 16 residues. Germline V gives CDR1 SGHAT, CDR2 FQNNGV.

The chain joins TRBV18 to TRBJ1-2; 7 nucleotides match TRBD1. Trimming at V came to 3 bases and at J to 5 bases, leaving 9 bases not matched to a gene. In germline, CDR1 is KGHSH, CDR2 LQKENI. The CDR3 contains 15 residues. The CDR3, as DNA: TGTGCCAGCTCACCGGGTCGAGGGGGCGGTTATGGCTACACCTTC. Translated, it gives CASSPGRGGGYGYTF.

CDR3 region: CASSQVPDRDYEQYF. The CDR3 DNA reads as TGCGCCAGCAGCCAAGTTCCAGACAGGGACTACGAGCAGTACTTC. The chain couples TRBV4-1 to TRBJ2-7, with 7 bases identical to TRBD1. CDR1 and CDR2 from the germline V gene are MGHRA and YSYEKL. Unmatched junction bases numbered 6, after V lost 1 base and J lost 3 bases. CDR3 size: 15 residues.